This T cell receptor (beta chain) stems from a study of OX40 agonist ivuxolimab in advanced cancers. General study results and limits: The CD4+ and CD8+ T cells in the blood had expanded clonally by week 6 at 0.1 to 3.0 mg/kg.

This CDR3 comprises 12 residues. Trimming took off 5 bases at V and 3 bases at J, with 5 bases between the two ends. Germline V gives CDR1 MGHDK, CDR2 SYGVNS. Details on this clone: Its antigen is undetermined.

Data came from immunoSEQ multiplex PCR; TCRdb stores just in-frame clones and leaves some out. The sample records under 85,000 clones, about 81% being singletons. The sequence was obtained from an adult with an advanced solid tumor such as melanoma, head and neck, liver or kidney cancer. The sequences come from CD4+ or CD8+ T cells sorted from blood, collected in a trial of the OX40 agonist ivuxolimab. The rearrangement joins TRBV25-1 to TRBJ1-3; the D is unclear. DNA of the CDR3: TGTGCCAGCAGTTCAATTGGAAACACCATATATTTT. Translation gives CASSSIGNTIYF.